A single sample gave rise to the 26 T cell receptor beta chains below, sequenced in a study of post-analysis software for immune sequencing data. General observations from the study: There were roughly 5 TRBV segments more frequent in patients than controls, and TRBV5-6, TRBV5-1 and TRBV20-1 were among them.

These TCRs are of unknown antigen specificity. The authors incorporated unique molecular identifiers into the TCR beta cDNA libraries. One entry per CDR3 protein, called by TCRdb with MiXCR from the PCR reads. The table shows about 540,000 distinct CDR3 sequences, with around 36% occurring only once. The sequencing input was blood. The receptors shown here come from a girl under 18 with multiple sclerosis.

The chain recombines TRBV12-3 or TRBV12-4 with TRBJ1-1; TRBD1 matches at 7 bases. CDR3 length: 15 amino acids. V shed 0 bases, J shed 1 base, and the junction held 2 bases outside the gene matches. The CDR3 region is CASSLATGKNTEAFF. The CDR3 DNA is TGTGCCAGCAGTTTAGCGACAGGGAAGAACACTGAAGCTTTCTTT.

This clonotype came up a few times. The CDR3: CASSPTGRTYNEQFF. The CDR3 coding sequence is TGTGCCAGCAGCCCGACAGGGAGGACCTACAATGAGCAGTTCTTC. V usage is TRBV3-1 and J usage is TRBJ2-1; the D gene is possibly TRBD1 (7 bases). V lost 4 bases, J lost 2 bases, and 12 bases lay in between. CDR3 size: 15 residues. Per the germline V gene, CDR1 is LGHDT and CDR2 is YNNKEL (reference sequence).

The V call is TRBV6-2 or TRBV6-3, the J call TRBJ2-5; D gene uncertain. Germline loops: CDR1 MNHEY, CDR2 SVGEGT. The CDR3 runs 15 residues. The V gene lost 1 base and the J gene lost 1 base, with 10 bases spanning the gap. In nucleotides, the CDR3 is TGTGCCAGCAGTTACTTTGGCAGGATCCAAGAGACCCAGTACTTC. This encodes CASSYFGRIQETQYF.

The CDR3 here is CASSLGGLNSNSPLHF. CDR3 nucleotide sequence: TGCGCCAGCAGCTTGGGGGGGCTGAACTCTAATTCACCCCTCCACTTT. J is TRBJ1-6 and V is TRBV5-1; D may be TRBD1 (6 bases). Germline values: CDR1 SGHRS, CDR2 YFSETQ. The length of the CDR3 is 16 residues. Trimming removed 0 bases at V and 6 bases at J, with 13 bases between.

This clonotype was counted a few times. This rearrangement joins TRBV29-1 to TRBJ2-2; 9 bases map to TRBD1. Germline V lookup: CDR1 SQVTM, CDR2 ANQGSEA. The CDR3 is 14 amino acids. J gave up 7 bases and V 5 bases, and 8 bases lay outside the gene matches. CDR3 loop: CSVQRGTGFGELFF. The CDR3 DNA follows: TGCAGCGTTCAGAGGGGGACAGGGTTCGGGGAGCTGTTTTTT.

In this sample, this clonotype turned up a few times. V gene TRBV6-6 combines with J gene TRBJ2-7; D unclear. The end of the DNA is better explained by TRBJ2-5, so the J call may be wrong. This CDR3 spans 14 amino acids. Germline CDR1 is MNHNY and CDR2 is SVGAGI (reference sequence). CDR3 region: CASSYSNTVETQYF. The CDR3 DNA sequence: TGTGCCAGCAGTTACTCGAATACGGTGGAGACCCAGTACTTC.

This sequence joins TRBV4-1 and TRBJ2-5; tentatively, D is TRBD1 or TRBD2 (5 bases each). This CDR3 comprises 13 residues. Germline V CDR1 and CDR2: MGHRA, YSYEKL. The CDR3 DNA is TGCGCGACCTCACGGGGCGGCCAAGAGACCCAGTACTTC. Its protein product is CATSRGGQETQYF.

There are a few counts of this clonotype. The rearrangement joins TRBV5-1 to TRBJ1-1; D might be TRBD1 (5 bases). The ends were cut back, 2 bases at V and 0 bases at J, with 8 bases in the middle. CDR1 and CDR2 (germline): SGHRS, YFSETQ. CDR3 size: 14 residues. The CDR3 spells CASSLGDLNTEAFF. The CDR3 coding sequence is TGCGCCAGCAGCTTAGGGGACTTGAACACTGAAGCTTTCTTT.

The sample holds a few counts of this clonotype. The chain combines TRBV15 with TRBJ1-5; tentatively, D is TRBD1 (6 bases). Trimming removed 0 bases at V and 6 bases at J, with 12 bases between. Germline V lookup: CDR1 LNHNV, CDR2 YYDKDF (reference sequence). The CDR3 contains 15 residues. The CDR3 DNA is TGTGCCACCAGCAGAGATCAGGGAGGGGGTCAGCCCCAGCATTTT. The encoded protein is CATSRDQGGGQPQHF.

This clonotype was seen more than once but under ten times. Here the CDR3 reads CASSIDLAGGPYEQYF. As DNA, the CDR3 is TGTGCCAGTAGTATAGATTTGGCGGGGGGACCCTACGAGCAGTACTTC. V is TRBV19 and J is TRBJ2-7, with 8 bases aligning to TRBD2. Per the germline V gene, CDR1 is LNHDA and CDR2 is SQIVND (reference sequence). This CDR3 has 16 residues. Germline trimming cut 0 bases from V and 2 bases from J; bases unmatched to any gene: 6.

This clonotype appeared many times. V is TRBV29-1 and J is TRBJ2-3; TRBD2 is a possible D gene (5 bases). There are 13 residues in the CDR3. Trimming took 5 bases from V and 1 from J, leaving 10 bases between them. Germline CDR1 reads SQVTM; CDR2 reads ANQGSEA. CDR3 protein: CSVSEGGTDTQYF. Written as DNA, the CDR3 is TGCAGCGTTTCTGAGGGTGGCACAGATACGCAGTATTTT.

A few counts support this clonotype. This chain links TRBV28 with TRBJ2-1; no reliable D call. The CDR3 has 14 amino acids. V was shortened by 8 bases and J by 4 bases, with 15 bases between the two germline ends. Germline values: CDR1 MDHEN, CDR2 SYDVKM. Written as DNA, the CDR3 is TGTGCCAGCGGCCCGGCAGGAGAGTACAATGAGCAGTTCTTC. Encoded protein: CASGPAGEYNEQFF.

The V and J genes are TRBV6-4 and TRBJ2-3; D unclear. CDR3 length: 14 amino acids. Trimming took 5 bases from V and 1 from J, leaving 10 bases between them. The germline V gene encodes CDR1 MRHNA and CDR2 SNTAGT. CDR3 in DNA: TGTGCCAGCAGTCGCGCACTGGGCACAGATACGCAGTATTTT. This translates into CASSRALGTDTQYF.

The chain uses TRBV29-1 and TRBJ1-5, with 7 bases fitting TRBD1. Germline values: CDR1 SQVTM, CDR2 ANQGSEA. CDR3 length equals 13 residues. V shed 6 bases and J 4 bases; nucleotides not matched to a gene: 6. CDR3: CSVSATGNQPQHF. The CDR3 DNA reads TGCAGCGTGAGCGCGACAGGGAATCAGCCCCAGCATTTT.

Remarks on this clonotype: Relative to the germline gene, one junction end is altered; a read error may explain this. The chain is built from TRBV12-3 or TRBV12-4 and TRBJ2-3; 10 nucleotides agree with TRBD1. The CDR3 spans 15 residues. The CDR3 sequence: CASSPTGGSADAQYF. The CDR3 region has the DNA TGTGCCAGCAGCCCGACAGGGGGCAGCGCAGATGCGCAGTATTTT.

This chain connects TRBV27 to TRBJ1-5, with 7 bases identical to TRBD1. Germline CDR1 reads MNHEY; CDR2 reads SMNVEV (reference sequence). Germline trimming cut 8 bases from V and 0 bases from J; bases unmatched to any gene: 4. This CDR3 region has 14 residues. In DNA, the CDR3 is TGTGCCAGCCGGACAGGATATAGCAATCAGCCCCAGCATTTT. This gives the protein CASRTGYSNQPQHF.

This chain connects TRBV20-1 to TRBJ1-2, with 8 bases matching TRBD1. There are 15 residues in the CDR3. V shed 1 base and J 4 bases; nucleotides not matched to a gene: 8. The V gene's germline CDR1 is DFQATT and CDR2 SNEGSKA (reference sequence). The CDR3 spells CSARGGQGGFYGYTF. Here the CDR3 DNA reads TGCAGTGCTAGAGGAGGACAGGGAGGATTCTATGGCTACACCTTC.

This clonotype was detected a few times. The chain combines TRBV12-3 or TRBV12-4 with TRBJ2-6; 8 nucleotides align to TRBD1. CDR3 length: 16 residues. Germline trimming cut 5 bases from V and 0 bases from J; bases unmatched to any gene: 3. As DNA, the CDR3 is TGTGCCAGCAGTCCTACAGGGGGCTCTGGGGCCAACGTCCTGACTTTC. Its protein is CASSPTGGSGANVLTF.

V gene TRBV5-5 combines with J gene TRBJ2-1; TRBD2 aligns across 8 bases. The germline gives CDR1 SGHKS, CDR2 YYEKEE (reference sequence). This CDR3 comprises 16 residues. Unmatched junction bases numbered 10, after V lost 4 bases and J lost 4 bases. CDR3 amino acids: CASSPAGGDRYNEQFF. The CDR3 DNA reads as TGTGCCAGCAGCCCCGCCGGGGGGGATAGGTACAATGAGCAGTTCTTC.

The gene calls are TRBV15 and TRBJ2-7, with TRBD1 identical over 8 bases. This CDR3 has 13 amino acids. Germline-derived CDR1 and CDR2 are LNHNV and YYDKDF (reference sequence). V dropped 5 bases and J dropped 6; count of bases not matched to a gene: 6. CDR3 bases: TGTGCCACCAGCCTCTCCAGGGGGCTCGAGCAGTACTTC. Amino acids: CATSLSRGLEQYF.

This clonotype occurred many times. The chain uses TRBV24-1 and TRBJ1-2; D not resolved. Germline V gives CDR1 KGHDR, CDR2 SFDVKD. Between the trimmed V and J ends, which lost 5 bases and 4 bases, there was a span of 7 bases. CDR3 length: 12 residues. As DNA, the CDR3 is TGTGCCACCAGTGGTTACTTCTATGGCTACACCTTC. Its protein is CATSGYFYGYTF.

This clonotype was seen only a few times. DNA for the CDR3: TGTGCCAGCAGCTTGCCGGGACAGGGGGAGGAGACCCAGTACTTC. Protein: CASSLPGQGEETQYF. This rearrangement joins TRBV5-6 to TRBJ2-5; 11 bases match TRBD1. CDR3 length: 15 residues. V trimming: 1 base; J trimming: 5 bases; junction bases outside the gene matches: 4. Germline CDR1 and CDR2: SGHDT and YYEEEE.

V usage is TRBV19 and J usage is TRBJ2-1; 9 nucleotides match TRBD1. Germline assignment: CDR1 LNHDA and CDR2 SQIVND (reference sequence). This CDR3 is 17 amino acids long. V trimming: 5 bases; J trimming: 9 bases; junction bases outside the gene matches: 17. Written as DNA, the CDR3 is TGTGCCAGTAGTGGTCGTCCCGGGACAGGGCCACCGGCTGAGCAGTTCTTC. Its translation: CASSGRPGTGPPAEQFF.

This chain joins TRBV12-3 or TRBV12-4 and TRBJ1-1; unclear D gene. CDR3 length equals 15 residues. V was cut by 3 bases and J by 0 bases, with 11 bases left in between. The CDR3 is CASSLEVFMNTEAFF. The DNA of the CDR3 is TGTGCCAGCAGTTTGGAGGTTTTCATGAACACTGAAGCTTTCTTT.

The rearrangement uses TRBV6-5 and TRBJ2-3; D uncertain. The CDR3 has 15 amino acids. V was trimmed by 2 bases and J by 0 bases, leaving 9 bases between them. CDR1 MNHEY and CDR2 SVGAGI come from the germline V gene. DNA for the CDR3: TGTGCCAGCAGTTACCGTGGCCAAAGCACAGATACGCAGTATTTT. This sequence encodes CASSYRGQSTDTQYF.

V and J are TRBV20-1 and TRBJ2-1; the match to TRBD2 covers 13 bases. The CDR3 contains 16 residues. Unmatched junction bases numbered 1, after V lost 0 bases and J lost 2 bases. From germline, CDR1 is DFQATT and CDR2 SNEGSKA (reference sequence). This CDR3 reads CSARDTSGGAYNEQFF. The CDR3 nucleotides read TGCAGTGCTAGAGATACTAGCGGGGGGGCCTACAATGAGCAGTTCTTC.